This note documents a single T cell receptor beta chain sequence. Its specificity is not known. Germline loops: CDR1 MNHEY, CDR2 SVGEGT. This CDR3 spans 14 amino acids. With V trimmed by 6 bases and J by 7 bases, 3 bases remained unmatched. The data derive from a study of vaccination and CD4 T cells after COVID-19. As for treatment: approximately nine-day PBMC culture with coronavirus spike peptide pools or control peptides (ViraFEST assay). The Oncomine TCR Beta short-read assay generated sequence data from the DNA of cultured CD4+ T cells. Each CDR3 protein is one row after TCRdb ran MiXCR on the PCR reads. The sample holds some 9,300 distinct CDR3 sequences, more than 20% seen once.

The sequence was obtained from a human donor who received a COVID-19 vaccine. The rearrangement uses TRBV6-2 or TRBV6-3 and TRBJ1-6; 10 nucleotides match TRBD1. The sequences come from CD4+ T cells from blood, cultured in vitro, collected before SARS-CoV-2 vaccination. The CDR3 DNA is TGTGCCAGCAGGTCGACAGGGGGCAATTCACCCCTCCACTTT. This gives the protein CASRSTGGNSPLHF.